The sequence of this T cell receptor (beta chain) was determined in a study of shared clonotypes between healthy human individuals. Generated by immunoSEQ multiplex PCR, the TCRdb table keeps only in-frame clones and is missing some. The sample lists roughly 510,000 clones, 75% to 80% occurring once. Germline-derived CDR1 and CDR2 are MGHDK and SYGVNS. The V and J ends lost 1 base and 4 bases respectively, with 8 bases between them. This CDR3 has 14 amino acids. All donors qualified as healthy HIV-negative adults and had experienced no recent acute infections or vaccinations. About 90 million PBMCs per unsorted sample were used for genomic DNA.

The source of this sequence is a woman aged 40 to 50 in good health. Some clones in this sample may be carry-over from other donors' samples. Material: PBMCs. The rearrangement links TRBV25-1 to TRBJ1-3, with no clear D. The CDR3 coding sequence is TGTGCCAGCAGTGAATTAGGGATGGGAAACACCATATATTTT. Its protein is CASSELGMGNTIYF.